The 19 T cell receptor beta chains below all came from one sample that was sequenced in a study of CD8 T cells in ankylosing spondylitis. Study-wide results and limits: About 8 highly homologous variants made up a TCR beta motif, and this motif appeared characteristic of ankylosing spondylitis blood.

Their antigens remain unidentified. TCRdb analysed the 5' RACE reads with MiXCR anew, one entry per CDR3 protein. The sample yields about 540,000 distinct CDR3 sequences, approximately 12% seen once. Sequences were obtained from blood, either unsorted or a sorted T cell fraction (not recorded which). All receptors come from a male donor with ankylosing spondylitis.

This clonotype was counted between two and nine times. V usage is TRBV3-1 and J usage is TRBJ2-1; 10 bases agree with TRBD2. CDR3 length: 18 amino acids. V shed 4 bases, J shed 3 bases, and the junction held 12 bases outside the gene matches. Germline V gives CDR1 LGHDT, CDR2 YNNKEL (reference sequence). CDR3 protein: CASSPDRTPSGSYNEQFF. CDR3 DNA sequence: TGTGCCAGCAGCCCCGACAGGACCCCTAGCGGGAGCTACAATGAGCAGTTCTTC.

V gene TRBV13 combines with J gene TRBJ1-5; D may be TRBD1 (6 bases). V lost 4 bases to trimming and J lost 7 bases, with 17 bases between them. The CDR3 length is 15 residues. CDR1 is PRHDT and CDR2 is FYEKMQ in the germline V gene (reference sequence). The CDR3 spells CASSSGAGASQPQHF. In nucleotides, the CDR3 is TGTGCCAGCAGCTCGGGGGCAGGGGCGAGCCAGCCCCAGCATTTT.

The count of this clonotype is one. The chain recombines TRBV11-2 with TRBJ2-5, with a possible D match to TRBD1 (5 bases). Trimming left V 5 bases short and J 5 bases short, with 18 bases between. The germline V gene has CDR1 SGHAT and CDR2 FQNNGV. The CDR3 is 15 amino acids. The DNA of the CDR3 is TGTGCCAGCAGCCCCCGCGTGGGGCCCGGGGAGACCCAGTACTTC. It is translated as CASSPRVGPGETQYF.

The chain couples TRBV3-1 to TRBJ1-2; unclear D gene. Trimming cost V 1 base and J 5 bases, with 11 bases left between them. CDR3 size: 14 residues. Looked up from germline, CDR1 is LGHDT and CDR2 is YNNKEL (reference sequence). The CDR3 protein is CASSQGARLYGYTF. The DNA of the CDR3 is TGTGCCAGCAGCCAAGGGGCGAGACTATATGGCTACACCTTC.

This clonotype was seen only a few times. The V call is TRBV7-9, the J call TRBJ1-6; D perhaps matches TRBD1 (5 bases). CDR1 is SEHNR and CDR2 is FQNEAQ in the germline V gene (reference sequence). Trimming shortened V by 1 base and J by 4 bases, and 8 bases separated the two germline ends. The CDR3 runs to 15 residues. CDR3 region: CASSLGGIYNSPLHF. The DNA for the CDR3 is TGTGCCAGCAGCTTAGGGGGCATTTATAATTCACCCCTCCACTTT. Complete variable domain (other parts from reference TRBV7-9 and TRBJ1-6): DTGVSQNPRHKITKRGQNVTFRCDPISEHNRLYWYRQTLGQGPEFLTYFQNEAQLEKSRLLSDRFSAERPKGSFSTLEIQRTEQGDSAMYLCASSLGGIYNSPLHFGNGTRLTVT.

This clonotype was counted a few times. J is TRBJ2-1 and V is TRBV29-1, with D maybe TRBD2 (6 bases). This CDR3 comprises 14 residues. Germline V gene sequence: CDR1 SQVTM, CDR2 ANQGSEA. V lost 4 bases to trimming and J lost 3 bases, with 13 bases between them. In nucleotides, the CDR3 is TGCAGCGTTGTAAGTAGCGGAGTCTACAATGAGCAGTTCTTC. Translated, it gives CSVVSSGVYNEQFF.

This clonotype was counted ten times or more. This chain connects TRBV5-1 to TRBJ2-1; D is perhaps TRBD1 (5 bases). From germline, CDR1 is SGHRS and CDR2 YFSETQ. Trimming took off 2 bases at V and 5 bases at J, with 11 bases between the two ends. This CDR3 comprises 14 residues. The chain's CDR3 is CASSFSTVNNEQFF. For the CDR3, the DNA is TGCGCCAGCAGCTTTTCGACAGTGAACAATGAGCAGTTCTTC.

This rearrangement joins TRBV7-9 to TRBJ1-2, with D hard to call. CDR1 and CDR2 (germline): SEHNR, FQNEAQ (reference sequence). CDR3 length: 14 residues. Trimming shortened V by 5 bases and J by 7 bases, and 17 bases separated the two germline ends. The chain's CDR3 is CASSPKQGFVGYTF. The CDR3 DNA reads TGTGCCAGCAGCCCGAAACAAGGGTTCGTTGGCTACACCTTC.

CDR3 DNA: TGCAGCGCGACAGCAGGAAACACCATATATTTT. This encodes CSATAGNTIYF. This sequence joins TRBV29-1 and TRBJ1-3; D is possibly TRBD1 (5 bases). Looked up from germline, CDR1 is SQVTM and CDR2 is ANQGSEA. V lost 7 bases and J 4 bases, leaving 8 bases between the germline ends. CDR3 size: 11 residues.

The chain carries TRBV6-1 and TRBJ2-7; TRBD1 aligns across 11 bases. The germline V gene has CDR1 MNHNS and CDR2 SASEGT. This CDR3 contains 15 residues. With V trimmed by 4 bases and J by 6 bases, 8 bases remained unmatched. The CDR3 loop is CASSVPGGQGGEQYF. Written as DNA, the CDR3 is TGTGCCAGCAGTGTCCCCGGGGGACAGGGGGGCGAGCAGTACTTC.

The CDR3 spells CASRAAGSSYEQYV. The CDR3 DNA reads TGTGCCAGCAGGGCAGCGGGTAGCTCCTACGAGCAGTACGTC. The chain links TRBV7-9 to TRBJ2-7, with a tentative D call TRBD2 (6 bases). This CDR3 has 14 amino acids. V was cut by 6 bases and J by 0 bases, with 12 bases left in between. Per the germline V gene, CDR1 is SEHNR and CDR2 is FQNEAQ (reference sequence).

This clonotype was picked up a small number of times. The genes are TRBV3-1 and TRBJ2-5; 7 bases are shared with TRBD2. Germline trimming cut 6 bases from V and 2 bases from J; bases unmatched to any gene: 9. Per the germline V gene, CDR1 is LGHDT and CDR2 is YNNKEL (reference sequence). The CDR3 covers 15 residues. The CDR3 DNA sequence: TGTGCCAGCAGAACATTAGGACTAGTGCAAGAGACCCAGTACTTC. Translating it yields CASRTLGLVQETQYF.

The table lists this clonotype with a few counts. The V and J genes are TRBV9 and TRBJ1-5, with D unresolved. Germline V CDR1 and CDR2: SGDLS, YYNGEE. V was clipped by 4 bases and J by 3 bases, with 11 bases between them. The CDR3 consists of 14 residues. The CDR3 reads CASSIGRDNQPQHF. Here the CDR3 DNA reads TGTGCCAGCAGCATAGGACGGGACAATCAGCCCCAGCATTTT.

In its sample, this clonotype was seen a few times. V and J are TRBV3-1 and TRBJ2-7, with D perhaps matching TRBD2 (6 bases). The germline V and J ends were trimmed by 6 bases and 2 bases, with 17 bases remaining between them. Germline lookup yields CDR1 LGHDT and CDR2 YNNKEL (reference sequence). The CDR3 totals 15 residues. CDR3 DNA: TGTGCCAGCAGTCCGGGAGCGGGTCCGACCTACGAGCAGTACGTC. Its protein product is CASSPGAGPTYEQYV.

The V and J genes are TRBV20-1 and TRBJ2-5; D assignment may be TRBD1 or TRBD2 (6 bases each). CDR3 length: 14 amino acids. Germline CDR1 reads DFQATT; CDR2 reads SNEGSKA (reference sequence). V was pared by 7 bases and J by 2 bases, with 17 bases between. DNA for the CDR3: TGCAGTGGGGAAGGGGGGAACCAGCAAGAGACCCAGTACTTC. Amino acids: CSGEGGNQQETQYF.

This clonotype showed up just a few times. The rearrangement links TRBV28 to TRBJ1-3, with 10 bases that match TRBD1. Germline CDR1 and CDR2: MDHEN and SYDVKM. Trimming cost V 5 bases and J 5 bases; bases outside gene matches: 3. The CDR3 covers 14 residues. CDR3 residues: CASSVTGGRNTIYF. CDR3 nucleotide sequence: TGTGCCAGCAGTGTGACAGGGGGCAGAAACACCATATATTTT.

This clonotype was counted a few times. V and J are TRBV13 and TRBJ2-5; 9 bases match TRBD2. Per germline, CDR1 PRHDT and CDR2 FYEKMQ (reference sequence). CDR3 length: 14 amino acids. With V trimmed by 5 bases and J by 3 bases, 4 bases remained unmatched. The CDR3 DNA follows: TGTGCCAGCAGCCGACGGACTAGCGAAGAGACCCAGTACTTC. Protein sequence: CASSRRTSEETQYF.

This clonotype was seen ten or more times. The CDR3 loop reads CSALLLSGRAGNEQFF. The CDR3 coding sequence is TGCAGTGCTCTGTTGCTTAGCGGGAGGGCCGGTAATGAGCAGTTCTTC. The chain combines TRBV20-1 with TRBJ2-1; 11 bases match TRBD2. The CDR3 contains 16 residues. Germline V gene lookup returns CDR1 DFQATT and CDR2 SNEGSKA (reference sequence). V was clipped by 5 bases and J by 7 bases; unmatched bases: 13.

This chain joins TRBV3-1 and TRBJ2-3; D ambiguous. The V and J ends lost 7 bases and 0 bases respectively, with 14 bases between them. The germline CDR1 and CDR2 sequences are LGHDT and YNNKEL (reference sequence). The CDR3 loop spans 15 amino acids. Here the CDR3 reads CASTLTDRSTDTQYF. DNA of the CDR3: TGTGCCAGCACACTGACCGACCGGAGCACAGATACGCAGTATTTT.